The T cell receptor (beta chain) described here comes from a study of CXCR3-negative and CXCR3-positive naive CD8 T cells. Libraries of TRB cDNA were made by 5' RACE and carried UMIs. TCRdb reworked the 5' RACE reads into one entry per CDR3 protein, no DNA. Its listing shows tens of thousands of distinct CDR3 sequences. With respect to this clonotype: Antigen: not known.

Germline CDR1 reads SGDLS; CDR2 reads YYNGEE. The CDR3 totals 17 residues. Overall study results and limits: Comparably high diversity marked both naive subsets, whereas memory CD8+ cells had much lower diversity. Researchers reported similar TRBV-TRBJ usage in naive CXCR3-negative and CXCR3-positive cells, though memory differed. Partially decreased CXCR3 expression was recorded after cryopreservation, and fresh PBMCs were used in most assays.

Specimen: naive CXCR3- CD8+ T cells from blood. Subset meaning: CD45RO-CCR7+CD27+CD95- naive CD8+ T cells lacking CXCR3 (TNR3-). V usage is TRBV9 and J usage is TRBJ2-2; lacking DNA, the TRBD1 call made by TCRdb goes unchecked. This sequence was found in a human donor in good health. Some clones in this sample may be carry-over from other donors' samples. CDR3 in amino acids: CASSDPLPVANTGELFF. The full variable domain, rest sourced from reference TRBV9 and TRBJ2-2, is DSGVTQTPKHLITATGQRVTLRCSPRSGDLSVYWYQQSLDQGLQFLIQYYNGEERAKGNILERFSAQQFPDLHSELNLSSLELGDSALYFCASSDPLPVANTGELFFGEGSRLTVL.